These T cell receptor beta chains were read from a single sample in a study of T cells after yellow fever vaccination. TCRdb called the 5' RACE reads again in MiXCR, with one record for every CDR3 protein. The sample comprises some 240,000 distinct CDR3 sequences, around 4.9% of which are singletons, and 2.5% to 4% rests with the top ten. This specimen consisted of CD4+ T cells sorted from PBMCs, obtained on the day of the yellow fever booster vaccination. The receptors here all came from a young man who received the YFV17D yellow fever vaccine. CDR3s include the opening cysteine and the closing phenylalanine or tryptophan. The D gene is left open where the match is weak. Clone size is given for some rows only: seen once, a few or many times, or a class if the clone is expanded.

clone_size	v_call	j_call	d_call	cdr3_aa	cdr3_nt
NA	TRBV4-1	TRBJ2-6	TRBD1	CASSWTGDGANVLTF	TGCGCCAGCAGCTGGACAGGGGATGGGGCCAACGTCCTGACTTTC
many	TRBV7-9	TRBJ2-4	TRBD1	CASSFQGAQDIQYF	TGTGCCAGCAGCTTTCAGGGGGCTCAGGACATTCAGTACTTC
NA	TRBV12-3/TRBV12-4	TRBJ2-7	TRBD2	CASSPQRGGPYEQYF	TGTGCCAGCAGTCCTCAGCGGGGGGGGCCCTACGAGCAGTACTTC
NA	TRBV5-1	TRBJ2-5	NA	CASSSVLVETQYF	TGCGCCAGCAGCTCGGTCCTCGTGGAGACCCAGTACTTC
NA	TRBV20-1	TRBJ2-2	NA	CSARGFGVVAGELFF	TGCAGTGCTAGGGGATTTGGGGTAGTGGCCGGGGAGCTGTTTTTT
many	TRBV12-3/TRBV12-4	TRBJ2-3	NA	CASGSYFGLSQYF	TGTGCCAGCGGGTCTTATTTTGGGCTTTCGCAGTATTTT
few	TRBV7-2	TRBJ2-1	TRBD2	CASSPAGGGRNEQFF	TGTGCCAGCAGCCCAGCGGGGGGGGGAAGGAATGAGCAGTTCTTC
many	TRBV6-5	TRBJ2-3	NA	CASSARVTDTQYF	TGTGCCAGCAGTGCCAGGGTTACAGATACGCAGTATTTT
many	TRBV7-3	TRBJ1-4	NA	CASSLSRNEKLFF	TGTGCCAGCAGCTTAAGCCGGAATGAAAAACTGTTTTTT
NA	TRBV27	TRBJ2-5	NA	CARTLTRSPQDFQETQYF	TGTGCCAGAACTTTGACAAGGTCCCCCCAGGACTTTCAAGAGACCCAGTACTTC
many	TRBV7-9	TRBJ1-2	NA	CASSFSTGHYGYTF	TGTGCCAGCAGCTTTTCAACAGGGCACTATGGCTACACCTTC
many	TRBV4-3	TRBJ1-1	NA	CASSQGSGWNTEAFF	TGCGCCAGCAGCCAAGGGTCTGGGTGGAACACTGAAGCTTTCTTT
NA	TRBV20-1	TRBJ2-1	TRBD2	CSAPTAGGSLNEQFF	TGCAGTGCACCGACAGCGGGGGGATCCCTCAATGAGCAGTTCTTC
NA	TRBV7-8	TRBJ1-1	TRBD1	CASSRPDRGTPAFF	TGTGCCAGCAGCCGACCGGACAGGGGGACGCCAGCTTTCTTT
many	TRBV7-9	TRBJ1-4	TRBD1	CASSRETGASFEKLFF	TGTGCCAGCAGCCGCGAGACAGGGGCCTCCTTTGAAAAACTGTTTTTT
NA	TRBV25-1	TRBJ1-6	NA	CASTHGVGLDSPLHF	TGTGCCAGTACACACGGGGTCGGCTTAGATTCACCCCTCCACTTT
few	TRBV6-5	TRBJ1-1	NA	CASSYRDDTEAFF	TGTGCCAGCAGTTACAGGGACGACACTGAAGCTTTCTTT
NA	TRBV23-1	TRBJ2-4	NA	CASSQSWNRVDKNIQYF	TGCGCCAGCAGTCAATCGTGGAACAGGGTTGACAAAAACATTCAGTACTTC
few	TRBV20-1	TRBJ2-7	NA	CSARRGSYEQYF	TGCAGTGCCCGAAGGGGATCCTACGAGCAGTACTTC
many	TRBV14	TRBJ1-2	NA	CASSQLGPPYGYTF	TGTGCCAGCAGCCAACTCGGTCCACCATATGGCTACACCTTC
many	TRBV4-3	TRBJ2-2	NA	CASSQETRAGELFF	TGCGCCAGCAGCCAAGAAACCCGGGCCGGGGAGCTGTTTTTT
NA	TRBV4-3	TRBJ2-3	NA	CASSQIRGREGSPDTQYF	TGCGCCAGCAGCCAAATTCGAGGACGCGAAGGTAGCCCAGATACGCAGTATTTT
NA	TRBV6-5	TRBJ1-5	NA	CASSQRNQPQHF	TGTGCCAGCAGTCAGAGAAATCAGCCCCAGCATTTT
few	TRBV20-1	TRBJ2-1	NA	CSARGIGGAASYNEQFF	TGCAGTGCTAGAGGCATCGGCGGGGCGGCCTCCTACAATGAGCAGTTCTTC
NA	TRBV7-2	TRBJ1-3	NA	CASSRQIGAGNTIYF	TGTGCCAGCAGCAGACAGATTGGGGCAGGAAACACCATATATTTT
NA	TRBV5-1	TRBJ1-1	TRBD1	CASSGDSYNTEAFF	TGCGCCAGCTCCGGGGACAGCTATAACACTGAAGCTTTCTTT
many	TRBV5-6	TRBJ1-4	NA	CASSSSRRGPLGSEKLFF	TGTGCCAGCAGCTCCTCCCGCCGGGGCCCGCTTGGATCTGAAAAACTGTTTTTT
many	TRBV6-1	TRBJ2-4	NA	CASSEPGIAKNIQYF	TGTGCCAGCAGTGAACCAGGTATAGCCAAAAACATTCAGTACTTC
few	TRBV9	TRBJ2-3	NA	CASSVDWGRDTQYF	TGTGCCAGCAGCGTAGACTGGGGTAGAGATACGCAGTATTTT
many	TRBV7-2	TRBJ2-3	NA	CASSLASGRPRDTQYF	TGTGCCAGCAGCTTAGCGTCAGGGCGGCCCCGGGATACGCAGTATTTT
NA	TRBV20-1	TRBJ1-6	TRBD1	CSARGSDRGYPYALHF	TGCAGTGCTAGAGGGTCTGACAGGGGGTACCCCTACGCCCTCCACTTT
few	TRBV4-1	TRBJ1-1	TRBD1	CASSQVQTGLITEAFF	TGCGCCAGCAGCCAAGTCCAGACAGGGCTAATAACTGAAGCTTTCTTT
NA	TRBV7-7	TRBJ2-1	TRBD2	CASSLLAGADNEQFF	TGTGCTAGCAGCTTACTAGCGGGGGCCGACAATGAGCAGTTCTTC
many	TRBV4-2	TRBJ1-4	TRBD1	CASSQGGTGSEKLFF	TGTGCCAGCAGCCAAGGGGGGACAGGGAGCGAAAAACTGTTTTTT
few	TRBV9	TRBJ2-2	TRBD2	CASNGGGLSGELFF	TGTGCCAGCAACGGGGGGGGACTTTCCGGGGAGCTGTTTTTT
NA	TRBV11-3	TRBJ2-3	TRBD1	CASSLDGGTGGRTQYF	TGTGCCAGCAGCTTAGACGGGGGAACAGGGGGTCGTACGCAGTATTTT
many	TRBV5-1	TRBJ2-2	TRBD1	CASSNGQGRTGELFF	TGCGCCAGCAGCAATGGACAGGGGCGGACCGGGGAGCTGTTTTTT
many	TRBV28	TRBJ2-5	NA	CASSLVRRGQETQYF	TGTGCCAGCAGTTTGGTTCGGAGGGGCCAAGAGACCCAGTACTTC
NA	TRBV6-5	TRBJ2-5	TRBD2	CASSYATSGGALLETQYF	TGTGCCAGCAGTTACGCGACTAGCGGGGGGGCACTGTTAGAGACCCAGTACTTC
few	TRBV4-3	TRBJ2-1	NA	CASSHEGGTYNEQFF	TGCGCCAGCAGCCACGAGGGGGGGACCTACAATGAGCAGTTCTTC
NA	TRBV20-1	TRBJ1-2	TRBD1	CSARDRGSNDGYTF	TGCAGTGCAAGGGACAGGGGGTCAAATGATGGCTACACCTTC
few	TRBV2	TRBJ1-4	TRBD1	CASSTRGGQGNMFF	TGTGCCAGCAGTACCCGGGGAGGACAGGGAAATATGTTTTTT
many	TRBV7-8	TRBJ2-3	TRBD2	CASSLEQRGPTDTQYF	TGTGCCAGCAGCTTAGAACAGCGGGGGCCGACAGATACGCAGTATTTT
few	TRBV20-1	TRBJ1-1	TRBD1	CSARPGQGSSEAFF	TGCAGTGCGCGACCGGGACAGGGGTCCTCGGAAGCTTTCTTT
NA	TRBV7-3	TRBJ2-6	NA	CASSSGTGANVLTF	TGTGCCAGCAGCTCAGGGACTGGGGCCAACGTCCTGACTTTC
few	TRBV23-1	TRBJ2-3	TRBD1	CASSQCRDREGTDTQYF	TGCGCCAGCAGTCAATGCCGGGACAGGGAGGGCACAGATACGCAGTATTTT
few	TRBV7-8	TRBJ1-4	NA	CASSPPRDATNEKLFF	TGTGCCAGCAGCCCTCCGCGGGATGCAACTAATGAAAAACTGTTTTTT
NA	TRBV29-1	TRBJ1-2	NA	CSVRENYGYTF	TGCAGCGTACGTGAAAACTATGGCTACACCTTC
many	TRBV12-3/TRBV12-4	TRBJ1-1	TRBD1	CASSLEGTANTEAFF	TGTGCCAGCAGTTTGGAGGGGACAGCGAACACTGAAGCTTTCTTT
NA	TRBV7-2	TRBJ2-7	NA	CASSLHPGEQYF	TGTGCCAGCAGCCTCCATCCTGGCGAGCAGTACTTC